This entry lists 11 T cell receptor beta chains sequenced from one sample in a study of neurological immune-mediated disorders. From the 5' RACE reads, TCRdb called clonotypes with MiXCR, one entry per CDR3 protein. The sample holds about 74,000 distinct CDR3 sequences, 4% to 6% seen once. The sample was PBMCs. The receptors shown here come from a man younger than 30 with multiple sclerosis.

The rearrangement links TRBV3-1 to TRBJ1-1, with D maybe TRBD1 (5 bases). V lost 1 base, J lost 4 bases, and 16 bases lay in between. Germline CDR1 reads LGHDT; CDR2 reads YNNKEL (reference sequence). The CDR3 runs 16 residues. DNA for the CDR3: TGTGCCAGCAGCCAAGCGGGCTTCGGGGGAGGCACTGAAGCTTTCTTT. The encoded protein is CASSQAGFGGGTEAFF.

This clonotype was seen many times. One end of the junction varies from germline; a read error may be responsible. V is TRBV27 and J is TRBJ2-7, with TRBD2 matching 8 bases. CDR1 is MNHEY, CDR2 SMNVEV, per germline (reference sequence). The CDR3 extends over 14 amino acids. The CDR3 here is CASSLTRGGYGQYF. The CDR3 region has the DNA TGTGCCAGCAGTTTAACCCGGGGGGGATACGGGCAGTACTTC.

This clonotype occurred many times. The V and J genes are TRBV29-1 and TRBJ2-1; 15 positions match TRBD2. The CDR3 is 18 residues long. Per the germline V gene, CDR1 is SQVTM and CDR2 is ANQGSEA. Unmatched junction bases numbered 12, after V lost 2 bases and J lost 7 bases. The CDR3, as DNA: TGCAGCGTTGAAAAAAGGAAGGGGACTAGCGGGAGGAATAATGAGCAGTTCTTC. The encoded protein is CSVEKRKGTSGRNNEQFF.

This clonotype came up many times. The rearrangement links TRBV5-1 to TRBJ1-2; D remains ambiguous. This CDR3 contains 16 residues. V lost 0 bases to trimming and J lost 3 bases, with 15 bases between them. CDR1 and CDR2 (germline): SGHRS, YFSETQ. The chain's CDR3 is CASSLEPQAAYYGYTF. The CDR3 DNA sequence: TGCGCCAGCAGCTTGGAACCCCAAGCGGCCTACTATGGCTACACCTTC.

This clonotype occurred many times. The chain combines TRBV2 with TRBJ2-2; 8 bases are shared with TRBD2. Per the germline V gene, CDR1 is SNHLY and CDR2 is FYNNEI. The CDR3 is 14 residues long. J gave up 4 bases and V 7 bases, and 5 bases lay outside the gene matches. The CDR3 DNA follows: TGTGCCAGCATCGGGGGGGGTGTCACCGGGGAGCTGTTTTTT. This gives the protein CASIGGGVTGELFF.

This clonotype was seen at least ten times. The V and J genes are TRBV6-2 or TRBV6-3 and TRBJ2-7; 8 positions match TRBD2. In germline, CDR1 is MNHEY, CDR2 SVGEGT. V shed 6 bases and J 3 bases; nucleotides not matched to a gene: 13. There are 16 residues in the CDR3. In DNA, the CDR3 is TGTGCCAGCAGCCGCCGTGGCGCTAGCGGGCTCTACGAGCAGTACTTC. It specifies CASSRRGASGLYEQYF.

This clonotype occurred a few times. CDR3 nucleotide sequence: TGTGCCAGCAGATGGATCACTGAAGCTTTCTTT. The encoded protein is CASRWITEAFF. V and J are TRBV7-2 and TRBJ1-1; D is uncertain. The V and J ends lost 6 bases and 4 bases respectively, with 6 bases between them. The CDR3 has 11 amino acids. The V gene's germline CDR1 is SGHTA and CDR2 FQGNSA.

This clonotype was counted between two and nine times. The junction departs from germline at one end; a sequencing error may be responsible. The rearrangement links TRBV5-1 to TRBJ1-6, with D unclear. CDR3 length: 14 residues. Germline-derived CDR1 and CDR2 are SGHRS and YFSETQ. CDR3 coding DNA: TGCGCCAGCAGCTTGGAATTCTCCAATTCACCCCTCAACTTT. Translation: CASSLEFSNSPLNF.

This clonotype was counted many times. This chain connects TRBV25-1 to TRBJ2-7; no reliable D call. Germline CDR1 and CDR2: MGHDK and SYGVNS. The CDR3 has 13 amino acids. V lost 6 bases, J lost 0 bases, and 9 bases lay in between. CDR3 sequence reads: CASRGISSYEQYF. The CDR3 DNA is TGTGCCAGCAGGGGCATCAGCTCCTACGAGCAGTACTTC.

This clonotype was found many times. The chain combines TRBV5-5 with TRBJ2-5; D is perhaps TRBD1 (6 bases). The ends were cut back, 5 bases at V and 4 bases at J, with 15 bases in the middle. The germline CDR1 and CDR2 sequences are SGHKS and YYEKEE (reference sequence). This CDR3 comprises 14 residues. As DNA, the CDR3 is TGTGCCAGCAGTATACCGGGACACGGAGAGACCCAGTACTTC. Amino acid sequence: CASSIPGHGETQYF.

This clonotype came up many times. CDR3: CASSLWDAKNQPQHF. CDR3 DNA sequence: TGTGCCAGCAGCTTGTGGGACGCCAAGAATCAGCCCCAGCATTTT. The rearrangement uses TRBV5-5 and TRBJ1-5; a weak D match, TRBD1 (5 bases). The germline V gene encodes CDR1 SGHKS and CDR2 YYEKEE (reference sequence). The germline V and J ends were trimmed by 1 base and 4 bases, with 12 bases remaining between them. The CDR3 spans 15 residues.